This record concerns one TCR beta chain sequence. Original handling: Estimation of nucleated cell counts was performed using reference gene primer amplification. Sequenced by immunoSEQ multiplex PCR; TCRdb stores in-frame clones only, minus some. The D gene and trimming were derived from the DNA, and the V and J assignments and clone size from that table. The sample carries about 110,000 clones, approximately 80% recorded once. The CDR3 length is 17 residues. Looked up from germline, CDR1 is MNHNS and CDR2 is SASEGT. With V trimmed by 3 bases and J by 8 bases, 14 bases remained unmatched. This entry is derived from a study of blood T cell repertoires in COVID-19. Study information: Sources were T cells, B-cell-depleted T cells, or PBMCs; the material itself was cDNA or gDNA.

The chain joins TRBV6-1 to TRBJ2-1; 9 bases line up with TRBD2. Sample: peripheral blood. The sequence was collected from a woman aged 55 to 70 with acute or convalescent COVID-19. The CDR3 spells CASSDPLAGTVGDEQFF. The CDR3 bases are TGTGCCAGCAGTGACCCCCTAGCGGGGACGGTCGGGGATGAGCAGTTCTTC.